This is a list of T cell receptor beta chains from one sample in a study of T cells in Graves' hyperthyroidism and ophthalmopathy. One entry per CDR3 protein results from TCRdb running MiXCR on the multiplex PCR reads. The sample records about 500,000 distinct CDR3 sequences, over 15% being singletons. The sample consisted of blood. The receptors originated from a woman younger than 30 with Graves' hyperthyroidism. Each CDR3 is given with its conserved first and last residue. A D gene is named only where the DNA matches it firmly. Some rows mark clone size as missing; the rest say once, few, many or name a class of expanded clone.

d_call	cdr3_length	clone_size	v_call	j_call	cdr3_nt	cdr3_aa
TRBD1	15	-	TRBV18	TRBJ1-1	TGTGCCAGCTCCGTTGACAGGGGAAGGACTTCCGAAGCTTTCTTT	CASSVDRGRTSEAFF
-	13	many	TRBV12-3/TRBV12-4	TRBJ1-1	TGTGCCAGCAGTTTCCCGGGAGACACTGAAGCTTTCTTT	CASSFPGDTEAFF
-	12	-	TRBV6-1	TRBJ1-2	TGTGCCAGCAGCCCGCCCGGGTCTGGCTACACCTTC	CASSPPGSGYTF
-	14	many	TRBV5-1	TRBJ2-3	TGCGCCAGCAGCTTGGGGCAGTTGGCAGATACGCAGTATTTT	CASSLGQLADTQYF
TRBD1	14	few	TRBV19	TRBJ1-2	TGTGCCAGTAGTATCCAGGGGGCCAACTATGGCTACACCTTC	CASSIQGANYGYTF
-	13	few	TRBV24-1	TRBJ1-3	TGTGCCACCAGGGGGGGAATCGGAAACACCATATATTTT	CATRGGIGNTIYF
TRBD2	15	many	TRBV3-1	TRBJ2-3	TGTGCCAGCAGCCTAAGCGGGGGGCGCACAGATACGCAGTATTTT	CASSLSGGRTDTQYF
-	14	many	TRBV28	TRBJ2-5	TGTGCCAGCAGTCAGGGGGGGCGACAAGAGACCCAGTACTTC	CASSQGGRQETQYF
-	14	few	TRBV20-1	TRBJ1-2	TGCAGTGCTTCCCTAAGGTCAGGGAGCTATGGCTACACCTTC	CSASLRSGSYGYTF
-	13	many	TRBV3-1	TRBJ2-1	TGTGCCAGCAGCCAAGAACGCGGCTGGGAGCAGTTCTTC	CASSQERGWEQFF
-	15	once	TRBV5-4	TRBJ2-7	TGTGCCAGCATCTTGGAAGTGGCCCATCTATACGAGCAGTACTTC	CASILEVAHLYEQYF
-	13	many	TRBV20-1	TRBJ2-7	TGCAGTGCTAGCCCCCGAGTGTCCTACGAGCAGTACTTC	CSASPRVSYEQYF
TRBD1	12	few	TRBV29-1	TRBJ2-1	TGCAGCGTGAGGGACAGGGGGCGGGAGCAGTTCTTC	CSVRDRGREQFF
-	14	few	TRBV6-4	TRBJ1-6	TGTGCCAGCAGTACGACGGTTGCAAGTTCACCCCTCCACTTT	CASSTTVASSPLHF
-	13	many	TRBV20-1	TRBJ2-4	TGCAGTGCTAGAACTAGTAATGGAAACATTCAGTACTTC	CSARTSNGNIQYF
-	12	many	TRBV28	TRBJ2-7	TGTGCCAGCAGTTCGGGGAGCTACGAGCAGTACTTC	CASSSGSYEQYF
TRBD1	14	-	TRBV5-5	TRBJ2-7	TGTGCCAGCAGCCACGACAGGGGGACCGACGAGCAGTACTTC	CASSHDRGTDEQYF
-	14	-	TRBV6-9	TRBJ1-1	TGTGCCAGCAGTTCCAATTACAAGAACACTGAAGCTTTCTTT	CASSSNYKNTEAFF
-	15	-	TRBV6-4	TRBJ2-7	TGTGCCAGCAGTTGGGGGGCTGAAGGACCCTACGAGCAGTACTTC	CASSWGAEGPYEQYF
TRBD1	14	many	TRBV12-3/TRBV12-4	TRBJ2-5	TGTGCCAGCAGTTTAGCCACGGGACAGGAGACCCAGTACTTC	CASSLATGQETQYF
-	13	-	TRBV6-1	TRBJ2-7	TGTGCCAGCAGTGAAAGAGGGGCCCACGAGCAGTACTTC	CASSERGAHEQYF
-	14	many	TRBV6-2/TRBV6-3	TRBJ2-4	TGTGCCAGCAGTTACCCGGGATTTTGGAACATTCAGTACTTC	CASSYPGFWNIQYF
-	16	few	TRBV7-9	TRBJ2-1	TGTGCCAGCAGCTTAGGGCTTCGGGGGCTATACAATGAGCAGTTCTTC	CASSLGLRGLYNEQFF
-	14	-	TRBV9	TRBJ2-7	TGTGCCAGCAGCGTAGCTGCCGTTCCCTACGAGCAGTACTTC	CASSVAAVPYEQYF
-	15	many	TRBV2	TRBJ1-5	TGTGCCAGCAGTGTCGGGGGTTGGCTAAACCAGCCCCAGCATTTT	CASSVGGWLNQPQHF
-	13	-	TRBV14	TRBJ2-7	TGTGCCAGCAGCCAAGAGGTCCACTACGAGCAGTACTTC	CASSQEVHYEQYF
TRBD2	16	few	TRBV4-1	TRBJ2-7	TGCGCCAGCAGCCAACGTCGGCGGGAGGGATTCCACGAGCAGTACTTC	CASSQRRREGFHEQYF
TRBD1	15	many	TRBV7-8	TRBJ2-7	TGTGCCAGCAGCTCGGGGACAGGAACCGGATACGAGCAGTACTTC	CASSSGTGTGYEQYF
TRBD2	19	few	TRBV20-1	TRBJ2-7	TGCAGTGCTAGAGCCCCGTTAGAAACATCCAGCGGGGACTCCTACGAGCAGTACTTC	CSARAPLETSSGDSYEQYF
TRBD2	13	many	TRBV5-1	TRBJ2-7	TGCGCCAGCCGCCAGCGGGAGGAGGACGAGCAGTACTTC	CASRQREEDEQYF
-	13	-	TRBV5-1	TRBJ2-1	TGCGCCAGCAGCTTGGGGAGTGACAATGAGCAGTTCTTC	CASSLGSDNEQFF
-	15	many	TRBV6-2/TRBV6-3	TRBJ2-6	TGTGCCAGCAGCGACGATATCTCTGGGGCCAACGTCCTGACTTTC	CASSDDISGANVLTF
-	13	many	TRBV6-2/TRBV6-3	TRBJ2-1	TGTGCCAGCAGGGGAGGCAGGCCCAATGAGCAGTTCTTC	CASRGGRPNEQFF
TRBD2	14	many	TRBV10-3	TRBJ2-3	TGTGCCATCAGACCGGGACTAGCGAGAGATACGCAGTATTTT	CAIRPGLARDTQYF
-	15	-	TRBV12-3/TRBV12-4	TRBJ2-3	TGTGCCAGCAGTTTCACCGGGACATGGTCCAATACGCAGTATTTT	CASSFTGTWSNTQYF
-	21	few	TRBV6-1	TRBJ2-3	TGTGCCAGCAGTGAAGCAATAATGGGGAAGGGAGCACCACCCAGTATAGCTACGCAGTATTTT	CASSEAIMGKGAPPSIATQYF
TRBD1	18	few	TRBV7-2	TRBJ2-5	TGTGCCAGCAGCGTAGGACAGGGAGTAGTGCGGGTTCGGGAGACCCAGTACTTC	CASSVGQGVVRVRETQYF
TRBD2	18	many	TRBV12-3/TRBV12-4	TRBJ2-1	TGTGCCAGCAGTTCCCCCGGGAGACTAGCGGGAGGGAAACGTGAGCAGTTCTTC	CASSSPGRLAGGKREQFF
TRBD2	17	few	TRBV6-2/TRBV6-3	TRBJ2-2	TGTGCCAGCAGTTACTCGAGACTAGCGTCGAACACCGGGGAGCTGTTTTTT	CASSYSRLASNTGELFF
-	16	-	TRBV5-1	TRBJ2-1	TGCGCCAGCAGCTGGCCCGGGGTCTTTGGCTACAATGAGCGGTTCTTC	CASSWPGVFGYNERFF
-	14	-	TRBV20-1	TRBJ1-2	TGCAGTGCTAGAGATCATTTTGGAGGAGGTGGCTACACCTTC	CSARDHFGGGGYTF
-	13	many	TRBV12-3/TRBV12-4	TRBJ2-4	TGTGCCAGCAGTTTGCACAATTGGCCCATTCAGTACTTC	CASSLHNWPIQYF
-	17	-	TRBV4-3	TRBJ1-1	TGCGCCAGCAGCCAAGAGGCCAGGGGCAGGGAGAACACTGAAGCTTTCTTT	CASSQEARGRENTEAFF
-	9	many	TRBV20-1	TRBJ2-1	TGCAGTGCTAGAGAGGGGCAGTTCTTC	CSAREGQFF
-	14	many	TRBV12-3/TRBV12-4	TRBJ1-2	TGTGCCAGCAGTCGTGATACAGGGAACTATGGCTACACCTTC	CASSRDTGNYGYTF
TRBD2	14	few	TRBV20-1	TRBJ2-7	TGCAGTGCCTGGGGGGGGAGCGTAACCTACGAGCTGTACTTC	CSAWGGSVTYELYF
TRBD2	17	many	TRBV2	TRBJ2-1	TGTGCCAGCACCGAAGAGAGACTAGCGGCCTCCTACAATGAGCAGTTCTTC	CASTEERLAASYNEQFF
-	14	-	TRBV4-2	TRBJ2-1	TGTGCCAGCAGCCCCCGGGTAGGGGAGAATGAGCAGTTCTTC	CASSPRVGENEQFF
TRBD1	11	many	TRBV20-1	TRBJ2-7	TGCAGTGCTACAGGGGGCTACGAGCAGTACTTC	CSATGGYEQYF
-	14	few	TRBV11-2	TRBJ1-3	TGTGCCAGCAGCTTAGGGACCTCTGGAAACACCATATATTTT	CASSLGTSGNTIYF
TRBD1	13	many	TRBV29-1	TRBJ1-2	TGCAGCGTTGACCCGACAGGGAACTATGGCTACACCTTC	CSVDPTGNYGYTF
TRBD2	15	few	TRBV4-2	TRBJ2-3	TGTGCCAGCAGCCACGGCGGGAGGGATGTAGATACGCAGTATTTT	CASSHGGRDVDTQYF
-	13	many	TRBV6-1	TRBJ1-1	TGTGCCAGCAGGAGTGTCCCCAACACTGAAGCTTTCTTT	CASRSVPNTEAFF
-	12	many	TRBV7-9	TRBJ2-7	TGTGCCAGCCGGGACGGCAACTACGAGCAGTACTTC	CASRDGNYEQYF
TRBD2	16	-	TRBV7-9	TRBJ2-5	TGTGCCAGCACGGGGGGGGCCAGGTCGGGACAAGAGACCCAGTACTTC	CASTGGARSGQETQYF